The clone carrying this TCR beta chain has a handful of counts. The germline gene is not matched at one end of the junction; a read error may be the cause. There is an ambiguous or unread base here, so the residue it gives is written X. This sample is drawn from a study of sequential checkpoint blockade in melanoma. The CDR3 is 14 amino acids. Germline CDR1 and CDR2: LGHNT and FRNRAP. Treatment denoted: randomized to nivolumab then ipilimumab (arm A) or the reverse (arm B). This table comes from immunoSEQ multiplex PCR, and its TCRdb copy is limited to in-frame clones, with some not included. The repertoire holds about 19,000 clones, with less than 30% as singletons.

V gene TRBV12-5 combines with J gene TRBJ2-3; the D is unclear. The sample was tumor tissue (inferred from file names), taken from a patient given nivolumab and ipilimumab in sequence. The clonotype comes from a human donor with melanoma. CDR3 nucleotides: TGTGCTAGTGGTCCCGACGGATTCACARATACGCAGTATTTT. Encoded protein: CASGPDGFTXTQYF.